This T cell receptor (beta chain) was identified in a study of blood T cell repertoires in COVID-19 (dated by TCRdb to between 2020 and 2021). Context from the whole study: Samples covering the acute and convalescent phases of COVID-19 were provided by collaborators in the United States, Italy and Spain. The prospective study material was composed of cDNA or gDNA derived from T cells, B-cell-depleted T cells, or PBMCs. The dataset comprised deeply sampled blood TCRbeta repertoires from subjects exposed to, actively infected with, or recovered from COVID-19. The repertoires were made available in a free public database intended to serve as a resource for research on the immune response to SARS-CoV-2. Samples came from the ongoing ImmuneRACE study (first 160 participants) plus 1,254 subjects from 6 global collaborators. Nearly every sample came with metadata listing a de-identified subject ID, COVID-19 status, age in years and sex. Where available, HLA class I and class II types were taken from metadata supplied by the sample provider and were not determined by assay-based typing.

TCRbeta CDR3 regions were amplified from genomic DNA using the immunoSEQ Assay, a bias-controlled multiplex PCR. As for the original processing: Within the assay, amplification of reference gene primers was used to estimate how many nucleated cells each sample contained. To quantify the absolute abundance of each unique TCRbeta CDR3 rearrangement, sequence reads were collapsed and filtered. For each sample, productive Simpson clonality was calculated as the square root of Simpson's diversity index over productive rearrangements. This is the immuneACCESS table as TCRdb keeps it, with only in-frame sequences that have V and J called. A part of the clones is gone; compared with another copy, unresolved V genes explain less than half, and the rest is unexplained. V, J and clone size are those of that table, while D and trimming were read from the DNA. In all, the sample holds over 45,000 clones, and 87% of those were seen once. The leading ten clones occupy roughly 3.6% of the sample.

Summary of the overall study and its limitations: Clinical and demographic metadata were provided uncurated, with the amount varying by source and participant.

The CDR3 spans 15 residues, from the cysteine through the phenylalanine. Only the CDR3 DNA stays, 45 bases, in frame from base 1. The junction shows trimming of 5 bases on V and 6 bases on J, and the gene matches do not reach 9 bases of it. As encoded in the germline V gene (reference sequence), CDR1 is MNHNY while CDR2 is SVGAGI. This clone has a handful of counts. No cognate antigen has been identified for it. No base-level quality is on record; no much larger clone is a single base apart. At one collaborating source in Seattle, patients were enrolled during active infection and were followed longitudinally through the course of disease. Whole blood was collected in K2EDTA tubes by collaborating institutions according to the institutions' own protocols. For TCRbeta analysis, collaborators shipped samples as frozen whole blood, isolated PBMCs, or DNA extracted from either of those sample types.

Sequences were obtained from peripheral blood. The source of this sequence is a man aged 40-49 years with COVID-19, enrolled during active disease. This chain joins TRBV6-6 to TRBJ1-1; 10 nucleotides in the junction match TRBD1. The nucleotide sequence reads as follows: TGTGCCAGCAGTGCCCTGGGACAGGGGAAGGCTGAAGCTTTCTTT. This gives the protein CASSALGQGKAEAFF.